These T cell receptor beta chains were read from a single sample in a study of blood T cell repertoires in COVID-19. Assay: immunoSEQ multiplex PCR; the TCRdb copy retains only in-frame clones and omits some. The table lists approximately 40,000 clones, 87% of them singletons. Sequencing was done on a sample of peripheral blood. These receptors were taken from a man aged 55 to 70 with COVID-19, enrolled during active disease. CDR3s include the opening cysteine and the closing phenylalanine or tryptophan. A D gene is named only where the DNA matches it firmly. Rows give clone size only sometimes, using once, few, many, or a class for an expanded clone.

j_call: TRBJ1-4
v_call: TRBV28
clone_size: .
d_call: .
cdr3_nt: TGTGCCAGCAGTTTATCACTTATTAATGAAAAACTGTTTTTT
cdr3_aa: CASSLSLINEKLFF

j_call: TRBJ1-6
v_call: TRBV6-5
clone_size: .
d_call: TRBD1
cdr3_nt: TGTGCCAGCAGAGCGACAGGGGTTGGGTCACCCCTCCACTTT
cdr3_aa: CASRATGVGSPLHF

j_call: TRBJ2-5
v_call: TRBV28
clone_size: .
d_call: .
cdr3_nt: TGTGCCAGCAGTTCCTCCATAACTCGGGAGACCCAGTACTTC
cdr3_aa: CASSSSITRETQYF

j_call: TRBJ2-5
v_call: TRBV10-2
clone_size: .
d_call: .
cdr3_nt: TGCGCCAGCAGAGACTCATCCGGTGAAGAGACCCAGTACTTC
cdr3_aa: CASRDSSGEETQYF

j_call: TRBJ2-3
v_call: TRBV19
clone_size: .
d_call: TRBD2
cdr3_nt: TGTGCCAGTAGGAGCGGGGTTTGGCCCACAGATACGCAGTATTTT
cdr3_aa: CASRSGVWPTDTQYF

j_call: TRBJ1-4
v_call: TRBV5-6
clone_size: once
d_call: TRBD1
cdr3_nt: TGTGCCAGCAGCGTTCTGGGGCGGCAGGGGGGTGAAAAACTGTTTTTT
cdr3_aa: CASSVLGRQGGEKLFF

j_call: TRBJ2-7
v_call: TRBV7-6
clone_size: .
d_call: .
cdr3_nt: TGTGCCAGCAGCTTAGCGGACAGCTACGAGCAGTACTTC
cdr3_aa: CASSLADSYEQYF

j_call: TRBJ1-1
v_call: TRBV28
clone_size: .
d_call: .
cdr3_nt: TGTGCCAGCAGTTTGGCAGGGTCGGGCACTGAAGCTTTCTTT
cdr3_aa: CASSLAGSGTEAFF

j_call: TRBJ2-2
v_call: TRBV3-1/TRBV3-2
clone_size: .
d_call: .
cdr3_nt: TGTGCCAGCAGACACGACACCGGGGAGCTGTTTTTT
cdr3_aa: CASRHDTGELFF

j_call: TRBJ1-5
v_call: TRBV5-4
clone_size: .
d_call: .
cdr3_nt: TGTGCCAGCAGCGTAGACAGTAGCAATCAGCCCCAGCATTTT
cdr3_aa: CASSVDSSNQPQHF

j_call: TRBJ1-5
v_call: TRBV7-9
clone_size: .
d_call: TRBD1
cdr3_nt: TGTGCCAGCGGAGGGGGCGCGTTTGGCAATCAGCCCCAGCATTTT
cdr3_aa: CASGGGAFGNQPQHF

j_call: TRBJ2-3
v_call: TRBV11-2
clone_size: .
d_call: TRBD1
cdr3_nt: TGTGCCAGCACCCGACAGGGGGGAGGGCCTGGAGATACGCAGTATTTT
cdr3_aa: CASTRQGGGPGDTQYF

j_call: TRBJ2-7
v_call: TRBV3-1/TRBV3-2
clone_size: .
d_call: .
cdr3_nt: TGTGCCAGCAGCCAAGACGTAGGGGGAGACGAGCAGTACTTC
cdr3_aa: CASSQDVGGDEQYF

j_call: TRBJ1-1
v_call: TRBV10-3
clone_size: .
d_call: TRBD1
cdr3_nt: TGTGCCATCAGTCTTTCCCGCCCGGGGACAGGGATGAACACTGAAGCTTTCTTT
cdr3_aa: CAISLSRPGTGMNTEAFF

j_call: TRBJ1-5
v_call: TRBV10-2
clone_size: once
d_call: .
cdr3_nt: TGCGCCAGCAGTGAGTCTGGCCGAAATCAGCCCCAGCATTTT
cdr3_aa: CASSESGRNQPQHF

j_call: TRBJ2-1
v_call: TRBV7-9
clone_size: .
d_call: .
cdr3_nt: TGTGCCAGCAGAGAGGGGGTACGGGCTAGCGGTTCCTACAATGAGCAGTTCTTC
cdr3_aa: CASREGVRASGSYNEQFF

j_call: TRBJ2-1
v_call: TRBV23-1
clone_size: .
d_call: .
cdr3_nt: TGCGCCAGCAGTCAATCTGGCGGTGAGCAGTTCTTC
cdr3_aa: CASSQSGGEQFF

j_call: TRBJ2-1
v_call: TRBV7-9
clone_size: .
d_call: TRBD1
cdr3_nt: TGTGCCAGCATCAAAACCGGGACAGATCTCAATGAGCAGTTCTTC
cdr3_aa: CASIKTGTDLNEQFF

j_call: TRBJ2-1
v_call: TRBV7-2
clone_size: .
d_call: .
cdr3_nt: TGTGCCAGCAGCCCCGGGATGGTGGAGGAGCAGTTCTTC
cdr3_aa: CASSPGMVEEQFF

j_call: TRBJ2-3
v_call: TRBV7-9
clone_size: .
d_call: .
cdr3_nt: TGTGCCAGCAGCTTAGAATCCGGGGCAGATACGCAGTATTTT
cdr3_aa: CASSLESGADTQYF

j_call: TRBJ2-1
v_call: TRBV5-6
clone_size: .
d_call: .
cdr3_nt: TGTGCCAGCAGCGTACGAATCTTAGACAATGAGCAGTTCTTC
cdr3_aa: CASSVRILDNEQFF

j_call: TRBJ2-6
v_call: TRBV15
clone_size: once
d_call: .
cdr3_nt: TGTGCCACCAGCAGCTCAGGGTTCTCTGGGGCCAACGTCCTGACTTTC
cdr3_aa: CATSSSGFSGANVLTF

j_call: TRBJ2-3
v_call: TRBV4-2
clone_size: few
d_call: TRBD2
cdr3_nt: TGTGCCAGCAGCCAAGATTTGGCTAGCGGAGGCTCAGATACGCAGTATTTT
cdr3_aa: CASSQDLASGGSDTQYF

j_call: TRBJ1-4
v_call: TRBV11-3
clone_size: once
d_call: TRBD1
cdr3_nt: TGTGCCAGCAGAGGGACAGGAAATGAAAAACTGTTTTTT
cdr3_aa: CASRGTGNEKLFF

j_call: TRBJ1-1
v_call: TRBV5-1
clone_size: once
d_call: .
cdr3_nt: TGCGCCAGCAGCTTGGCAGGAGGAGGGACTGAAGCTTTCTTT
cdr3_aa: CASSLAGGGTEAFF

j_call: TRBJ1-2
v_call: TRBV29-1
clone_size: .
d_call: TRBD1
cdr3_nt: TGCAGCGTTGATGGGACAGCTTATGGCTACACCTTC
cdr3_aa: CSVDGTAYGYTF

j_call: TRBJ1-5
v_call: TRBV27
clone_size: once
d_call: .
cdr3_nt: TGTGCCAGCAGGCATCAGGGGCGAAATCAGCCCCAGCATTTT
cdr3_aa: CASRHQGRNQPQHF

j_call: TRBJ1-5
v_call: TRBV19
clone_size: .
d_call: .
cdr3_nt: TGTGCCAGCCGACTACAGGGCTATAGCAATCAGCCCCAGCATTTT
cdr3_aa: CASRLQGYSNQPQHF

j_call: TRBJ1-2
v_call: TRBV30
clone_size: .
d_call: .
cdr3_nt: TGTGCCTGGAGTGTACAGTTGACCTATGGCTACACCTTC
cdr3_aa: CAWSVQLTYGYTF

j_call: TRBJ1-2
v_call: TRBV27
clone_size: .
d_call: TRBD1
cdr3_nt: TGTGCCAGCAGACGCCCGGGACAGGGGGCGCAAGGCTACACCTTC
cdr3_aa: CASRRPGQGAQGYTF

j_call: TRBJ1-6
v_call: TRBV11-1
clone_size: .
d_call: .
cdr3_nt: TGTGCCAGCAGGGCGGGACGCCAAATCGGTCCCCTCCACTTT
cdr3_aa: CASRAGRQIGPLHF

j_call: TRBJ1-4
v_call: TRBV28
clone_size: .
d_call: .
cdr3_nt: TGTGCCAGCAGCACCCAGGGGAACGCGTATGAAAAACTGTTTTTT
cdr3_aa: CASSTQGNAYEKLFF

j_call: TRBJ2-1
v_call: TRBV9
clone_size: .
d_call: .
cdr3_nt: TGTGCCAGCTCCGGGGCCCCCAACCGGGAGGGGGCGGCCTACAATGAGCAGTTCTTC
cdr3_aa: CASSGAPNREGAAYNEQFF

j_call: TRBJ2-1
v_call: TRBV10-2
clone_size: .
d_call: .
cdr3_nt: TGCGCCAGCAGTGACGACAATGAGCAGTTCTTC
cdr3_aa: CASSDDNEQFF

j_call: TRBJ1-1
v_call: TRBV27
clone_size: .
d_call: TRBD1
cdr3_nt: TGTGCCAGCAGTCCGTGGACAGGGGAAACTGAAGCTTTCTTT
cdr3_aa: CASSPWTGETEAFF

j_call: TRBJ1-5
v_call: TRBV27
clone_size: .
d_call: .
cdr3_nt: TGTGCCAGCAGCCCGGGACTTGTCAAACAGTTGGATCAGCCCCAGCATTTT
cdr3_aa: CASSPGLVKQLDQPQHF

j_call: TRBJ1-2
v_call: TRBV9
clone_size: .
d_call: .
cdr3_nt: TGTGCCAGCAGCGTAGGTTTACGGCAGGATACGTATTACGATGGCTACACCTTC
cdr3_aa: CASSVGLRQDTYYDGYTF

j_call: TRBJ1-2
v_call: TRBV5-6
clone_size: .
d_call: .
cdr3_nt: TGTGCCAGCAGCTTTCCGGGGGAGGGCTACACCTTC
cdr3_aa: CASSFPGEGYTF

j_call: TRBJ2-3
v_call: TRBV12-3/TRBV12-4
clone_size: .
d_call: .
cdr3_nt: TGTGCCAGCAGGGTTAGGGGAGATACGCAGTATTTT
cdr3_aa: CASRVRGDTQYF

j_call: TRBJ2-2
v_call: TRBV2
clone_size: .
d_call: .
cdr3_nt: TGTGCCAGCAGTTCGGCGCAGGGGTGGCGGACCGGGGAGCTGTTTTTT
cdr3_aa: CASSSAQGWRTGELFF

j_call: TRBJ1-1
v_call: TRBV4-2
clone_size: .
d_call: .
cdr3_nt: TGTGCCAGCAGCCAAGACGGAGCCCCACCAAACACTGAAGCTTTCTTT
cdr3_aa: CASSQDGAPPNTEAFF

j_call: TRBJ2-7
v_call: TRBV29-1
clone_size: .
d_call: .
cdr3_nt: TGCAGCGTTGGGCGGGACTCCTACGAGCAGTACTTC
cdr3_aa: CSVGRDSYEQYF

j_call: TRBJ2-1
v_call: TRBV5-1
clone_size: .
d_call: TRBD2
cdr3_nt: TGCGCCAGCAGCCTGGGCGGGACTAGCGGGAATTATGAGCAGTTCTTC
cdr3_aa: CASSLGGTSGNYEQFF

j_call: TRBJ2-3
v_call: TRBV6-5
clone_size: .
d_call: TRBD1
cdr3_nt: TGTGCCAGCAGTACAGGGGTTCGGGGTACAGATACGCAGTATTTT
cdr3_aa: CASSTGVRGTDTQYF

j_call: TRBJ2-7
v_call: TRBV6-5
clone_size: .
d_call: TRBD2
cdr3_nt: TGTGCCAGCAGTAGCCTAGCGGGATCCCACGAGCAGTACTTC
cdr3_aa: CASSSLAGSHEQYF

j_call: TRBJ1-5
v_call: TRBV7-2
clone_size: .
d_call: TRBD1
cdr3_nt: TGTGCCAGCAGCTCACAGGGGGCCAGCAATCAGCCCCAGCATTTT
cdr3_aa: CASSSQGASNQPQHF

j_call: TRBJ1-6
v_call: TRBV12-3/TRBV12-4
clone_size: .
d_call: .
cdr3_nt: TGTGCCAGCAGTTCCAGAATTTCACCCCTCCACTTT
cdr3_aa: CASSSRISPLHF

j_call: TRBJ2-1
v_call: TRBV4-2
clone_size: .
d_call: TRBD2
cdr3_nt: TGTGCCAGCAGCCAAGACCAGCGGGAGGCTGAGCAGTTCTTC
cdr3_aa: CASSQDQREAEQFF

j_call: TRBJ1-2
v_call: TRBV3-1/TRBV3-2
clone_size: .
d_call: TRBD1
cdr3_nt: TGTGCCAGCAGCCGACAGGGGAGCTATGGCTACACCTTC
cdr3_aa: CASSRQGSYGYTF

j_call: TRBJ2-1
v_call: TRBV7-3
clone_size: .
d_call: .
cdr3_nt: TGTGCCAGCAGCCCTGTCGGGGGAGTCAATGAGCAGTTCTTC
cdr3_aa: CASSPVGGVNEQFF

j_call: TRBJ1-5
v_call: TRBV12-3/TRBV12-4
clone_size: .
d_call: TRBD1
cdr3_nt: TGTGCCTCGAGGCAGGGGGCGAATCAGCCCCAGCATTTT
cdr3_aa: CASRQGANQPQHF

j_call: TRBJ2-3
v_call: TRBV7-9
clone_size: .
d_call: .
cdr3_nt: TGTGCCAGCAGCCAAGTTTCGGGAACTAGCACAGATACGCAGTATTTT
cdr3_aa: CASSQVSGTSTDTQYF

j_call: TRBJ2-3
v_call: TRBV19
clone_size: .
d_call: .
cdr3_nt: TGTGCCAGTAGTATACGGGGGACTACGCAGTATTTT
cdr3_aa: CASSIRGTTQYF

j_call: TRBJ1-5
v_call: TRBV11-2
clone_size: .
d_call: .
cdr3_nt: TGTGCCAGCAGCGCGGGGGGCGCTTTATCGGAGCCCCAGCATTTT
cdr3_aa: CASSAGGALSEPQHF

j_call: TRBJ1-1
v_call: TRBV12-5
clone_size: .
d_call: .
cdr3_nt: TGTGCTAGTGCCCCCCACGGCCGGGGCACTGAAGCTTTCTTT
cdr3_aa: CASAPHGRGTEAFF

j_call: TRBJ1-4
v_call: TRBV6-6
clone_size: .
d_call: .
cdr3_nt: TGTGCCAGCAGTTCTCCGAGCGGGGTTTATGAAAAACTGTTTTTT
cdr3_aa: CASSSPSGVYEKLFF

j_call: TRBJ1-5
v_call: TRBV19
clone_size: .
d_call: TRBD1
cdr3_nt: TGTGCCAGTAGACGAGACAGGGCCAGCAATCAGCCCCAGCATTTT
cdr3_aa: CASRRDRASNQPQHF

j_call: TRBJ1-2
v_call: TRBV4-1
clone_size: .
d_call: TRBD1
cdr3_nt: TGCGCCAGCAGCCAAGTAGGACAGGGAACCTACACCTTC
cdr3_aa: CASSQVGQGTYTF